This TCR beta chain was identified in a study of OX40 agonist ivuxolimab in advanced cancers. In the study overall: Three individuals attained partial responses, comprising one hepatocellular carcinoma case and two cutaneous melanoma cases.

Clones were read by immunoSEQ multiplex PCR, and TCRdb kept only the in-frame ones, dropping some. The sample carries approximately 70,000 clones, 90% to 95% recorded once. Germline CDR1 reads SGHVS; CDR2 reads FQNEAQ. The CDR3 contains 16 residues. V was pared by 0 bases and J by 0 bases, with 9 bases between. The chain has TRBV7-8 and TRBJ2-1; D not certain. The starting material was CD4+ or CD8+ T cells sorted from blood, obtained in a trial of the OX40 agonist ivuxolimab. This TCR derives from an adult with an advanced solid tumor such as melanoma, head and neck, liver or kidney cancer. The CDR3 bases are TGTGCCAGCAGCTTAGCCCTGGGTGGCTCCTACAATGAGCAGTTCTTC. Translating it yields CASSLALGGSYNEQFF.